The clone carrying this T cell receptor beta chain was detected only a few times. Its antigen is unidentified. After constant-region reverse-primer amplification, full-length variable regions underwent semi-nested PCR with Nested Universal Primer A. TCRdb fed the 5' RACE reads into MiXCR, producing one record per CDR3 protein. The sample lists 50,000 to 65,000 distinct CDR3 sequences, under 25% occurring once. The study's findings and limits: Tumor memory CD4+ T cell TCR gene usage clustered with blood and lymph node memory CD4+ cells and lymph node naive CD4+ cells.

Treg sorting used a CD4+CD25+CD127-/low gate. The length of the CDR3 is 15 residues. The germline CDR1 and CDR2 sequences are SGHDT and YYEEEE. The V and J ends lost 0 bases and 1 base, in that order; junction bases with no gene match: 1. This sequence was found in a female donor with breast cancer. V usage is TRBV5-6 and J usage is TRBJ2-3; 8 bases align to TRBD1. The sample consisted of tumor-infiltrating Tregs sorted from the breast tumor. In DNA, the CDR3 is TGTGCCAGCAGCTTGGGGGGACAGGGCACAGATACGCAGTATTTT. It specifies CASSLGGQGTDTQYF.